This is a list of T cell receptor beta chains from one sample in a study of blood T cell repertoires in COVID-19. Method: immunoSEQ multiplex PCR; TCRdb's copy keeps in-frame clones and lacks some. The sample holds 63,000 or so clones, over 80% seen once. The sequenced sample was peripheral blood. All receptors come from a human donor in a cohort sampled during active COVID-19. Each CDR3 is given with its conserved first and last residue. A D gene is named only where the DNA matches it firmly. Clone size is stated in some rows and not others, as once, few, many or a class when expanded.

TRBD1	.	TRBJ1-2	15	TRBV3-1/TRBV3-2	CASSQGWQGAEGYTF	TGTGCCAGCAGCCAAGGGTGGCAGGGGGCAGAAGGCTACACCTTC
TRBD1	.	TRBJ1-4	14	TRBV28	CASSQGQGGEKLFF	TGTGCCAGCAGCCAGGGACAGGGCGGGGAAAAACTGTTTTTT
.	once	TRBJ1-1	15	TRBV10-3	CAISRGLARNTEAFF	TGTGCCATCAGTAGGGGTTTGGCGCGAAACACTGAAGCTTTCTTT
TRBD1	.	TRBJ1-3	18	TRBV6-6	CASSRQGTHFVSGNTIYF	TGTGCCAGCAGTCGACAGGGGACCCACTTTGTCTCTGGAAACACCATATATTTT
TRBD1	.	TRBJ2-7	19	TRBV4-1	CASSQERDRAVSRSYEQYF	TGCGCCAGCAGCCAAGAAAGGGACAGGGCAGTCTCACGCTCCTACGAGCAGTACTTC
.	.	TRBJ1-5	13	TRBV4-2	CASSQEFGQPQHF	TGTGCCAGCAGCCAAGAATTCGGTCAGCCCCAGCATTTT
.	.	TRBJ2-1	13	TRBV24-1	CATMRTAGREQFF	TGTGCCACAATGAGGACAGCTGGCAGGGAGCAGTTCTTC
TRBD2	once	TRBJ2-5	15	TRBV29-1	CSARPGSGGGETQYF	TGCAGCGCTCGCCCGGGGAGCGGGGGGGGAGAGACCCAGTACTTC
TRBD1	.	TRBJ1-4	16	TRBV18	CASSPRGQATNEKLFF	TGTGCCAGCTCACCGAGGGGGCAGGCAACTAATGAAAAACTGTTTTTT
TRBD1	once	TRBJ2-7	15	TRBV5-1	CASSLTRTGAYEQYF	TGCGCCAGCAGCTTGACTCGGACAGGAGCCTACGAGCAGTACTTC
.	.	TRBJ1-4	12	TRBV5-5	CASSYNNEKLFF	TGTGCCAGCAGCTACAACAATGAAAAACTGTTTTTT
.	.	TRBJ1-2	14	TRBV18	CASSRDGRLYGYTF	TGTGCCAGCTCACGGGACGGGAGGCTCTATGGCTACACCTTC
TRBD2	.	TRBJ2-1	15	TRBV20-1	CSASSGAGGYNEQFF	TGCAGTGCCAGTTCGGGCGCGGGGGGTTACAATGAGCAGTTCTTC
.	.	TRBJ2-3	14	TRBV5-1	CASSLPGSTDTQYF	TGCGCCAGCAGCTTGCCCGGTAGCACAGATACGCAGTATTTT
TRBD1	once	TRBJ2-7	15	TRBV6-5	CASSSGQGGHYEQYF	TGTGCCAGCAGTTCCGGACAGGGAGGACACTACGAGCAGTACTTC
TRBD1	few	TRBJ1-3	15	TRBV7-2	CASSDPGTVGNTIYF	TGTGCCAGCAGCGACCCCGGGACAGTAGGAAACACCATATATTTT
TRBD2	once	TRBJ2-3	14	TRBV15	CATSWTSGTDTQYF	TGTGCCACCAGCTGGACTAGCGGGACAGATACGCAGTATTTT
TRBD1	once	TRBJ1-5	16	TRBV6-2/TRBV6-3	CASSRGQGRVGQPQHF	TGTGCCAGCAGTAGAGGACAGGGTCGGGTTGGACAGCCCCAGCATTTT
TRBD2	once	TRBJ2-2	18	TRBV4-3	CASSQILVSGENTGELFF	TGCGCCAGCAGTCAAATACTAGTCAGCGGGGAAAACACCGGGGAGCTGTTTTTT
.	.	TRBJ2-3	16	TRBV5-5	CASSLQEGASTDTQYF	TGTGCCAGCAGCTTGCAGGAGGGGGCGAGCACAGATACGCAGTATTTT
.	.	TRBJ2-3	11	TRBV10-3	CAISGADTQYF	TGTGCCATCAGTGGGGCGGATACGCAGTATTTT
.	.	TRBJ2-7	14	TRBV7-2	CASSPPTASYEQYF	TGTGCCAGCAGCCCGCCGACAGCCTCCTACGAGCAGTACTTC
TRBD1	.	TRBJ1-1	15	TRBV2	CASLGQGVLNTEAFF	TGTGCCAGCCTCGGACAGGGAGTATTGAACACTGAAGCTTTCTTT
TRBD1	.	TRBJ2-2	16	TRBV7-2	CASSFGQGAGTGELFF	TGTGCCAGCAGCTTTGGACAGGGGGCTGGTACCGGGGAGCTGTTTTTT
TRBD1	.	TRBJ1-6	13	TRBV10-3	CAINTGGNSPLHF	TGTGCCATCAATACAGGGGGGAATTCACCCCTCCACTTT
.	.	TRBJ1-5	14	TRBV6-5	CASSGTHSNQPQHF	TGTGCCAGCAGCGGGACACATAGCAATCAGCCCCAGCATTTT
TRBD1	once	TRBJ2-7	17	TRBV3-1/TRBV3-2	CASSHPGQGVPSYEQYF	TGTGCCAGCAGCCATCCGGGACAGGGGGTTCCCTCCTACGAGCAGTACTTC
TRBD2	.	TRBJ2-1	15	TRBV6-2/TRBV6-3	CASSSGTMLYNEQFF	TGTGCCAGCAGCTCCGGGACTATGCTCTACAATGAGCAGTTCTTC
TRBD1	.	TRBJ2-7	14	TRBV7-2	CASMPGTGGYEQYF	TGTGCCAGCATGCCTGGGACAGGGGGGTACGAGCAGTACTTC
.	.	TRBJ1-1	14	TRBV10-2	CASSELGVNTEAFF	TGCGCCAGCAGTGAATTAGGGGTGAACACTGAAGCTTTCTTT
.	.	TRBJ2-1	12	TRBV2	CASREGGNEQFF	TGTGCCTCCCGAGAGGGTGGCAATGAGCAGTTCTTC
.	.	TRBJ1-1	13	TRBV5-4	CASRKNREMSAFF	TGTGCCAGCAGGAAGAACAGGGAAATGTCAGCTTTCTTT
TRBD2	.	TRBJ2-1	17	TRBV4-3	CASSQDLSGGAYNEQFF	TGCGCCAGCAGCCAAGATTTGAGCGGGGGGGCTTACAATGAGCAGTTCTTC
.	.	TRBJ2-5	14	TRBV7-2	CASSLFRERETQYF	TGTGCCAGCAGCTTATTCAGGGAACGAGAGACCCAGTACTTC
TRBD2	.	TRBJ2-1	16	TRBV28	CASSALAGGSYHEQFF	TGTGCCAGCAGTGCACTAGCGGGGGGTTCTTATCATGAGCAGTTCTTC
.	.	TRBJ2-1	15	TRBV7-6	CASSLVETAYNEQFF	TGTGCCAGCAGCTTAGTTGAGACAGCCTACAATGAGCAGTTCTTC
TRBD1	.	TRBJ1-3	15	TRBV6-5	CASKRPGQGTDTIYF	TGTGCCAGCAAGCGACCGGGACAGGGTACGGACACCATATATTTT
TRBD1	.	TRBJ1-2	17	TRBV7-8	CASSSPKPGQVTYGYTF	TGTGCCAGCAGCTCCCCAAAGCCGGGACAGGTGACCTATGGCTACACCTTC
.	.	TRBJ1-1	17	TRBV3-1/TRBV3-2	CASSQSKTSGLNTEAFF	TGTGCCAGCAGCCAGTCTAAGACGTCAGGATTGAACACTGAAGCTTTCTTT
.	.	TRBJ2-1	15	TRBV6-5	CASSPGVARVYEQFF	TGTGCCAGCAGCCCCGGGGTAGCTCGGGTGTATGAGCAGTTCTTC
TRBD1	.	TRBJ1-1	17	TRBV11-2	CASSLAPRGQRNTEAFF	TGTGCCAGCAGCTTAGCCCCCAGGGGGCAGAGGAACACTGAAGCTTTCTTT
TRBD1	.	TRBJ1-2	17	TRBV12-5	CASGAGTGSIIGSGYTF	TGTGCTAGTGGGGCCGGGACAGGGTCAATAATTGGTTCTGGCTACACCTTC
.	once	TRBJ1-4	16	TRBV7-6	CASSPKYEGSDEKLFF	TGTGCCAGCAGCCCTAAATATGAGGGATCGGATGAAAAACTGTTTTTT
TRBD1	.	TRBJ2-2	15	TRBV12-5	CASGLRQGVTGELFF	TGTGCTAGTGGTTTAAGACAGGGGGTGACCGGGGAGCTGTTTTTT
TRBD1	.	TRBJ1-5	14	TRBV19	CASSTGTGVQPQHF	TGTGCCAGTAGTACTGGGACAGGGGTTCAGCCCCAGCATTTT